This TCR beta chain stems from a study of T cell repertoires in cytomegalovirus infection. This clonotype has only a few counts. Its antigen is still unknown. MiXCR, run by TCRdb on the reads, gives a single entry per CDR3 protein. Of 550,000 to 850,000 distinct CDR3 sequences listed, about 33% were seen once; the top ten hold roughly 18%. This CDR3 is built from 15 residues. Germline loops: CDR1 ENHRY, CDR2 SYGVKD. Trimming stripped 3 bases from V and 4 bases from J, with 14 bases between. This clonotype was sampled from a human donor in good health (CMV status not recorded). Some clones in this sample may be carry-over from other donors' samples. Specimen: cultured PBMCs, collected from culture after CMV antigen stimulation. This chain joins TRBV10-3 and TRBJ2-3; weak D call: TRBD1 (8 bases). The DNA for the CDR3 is TGTGCCATCAGTGATTATACAGGGGGGGCAGATACGCAGTATTTT. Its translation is CAISDYTGGADTQYF.